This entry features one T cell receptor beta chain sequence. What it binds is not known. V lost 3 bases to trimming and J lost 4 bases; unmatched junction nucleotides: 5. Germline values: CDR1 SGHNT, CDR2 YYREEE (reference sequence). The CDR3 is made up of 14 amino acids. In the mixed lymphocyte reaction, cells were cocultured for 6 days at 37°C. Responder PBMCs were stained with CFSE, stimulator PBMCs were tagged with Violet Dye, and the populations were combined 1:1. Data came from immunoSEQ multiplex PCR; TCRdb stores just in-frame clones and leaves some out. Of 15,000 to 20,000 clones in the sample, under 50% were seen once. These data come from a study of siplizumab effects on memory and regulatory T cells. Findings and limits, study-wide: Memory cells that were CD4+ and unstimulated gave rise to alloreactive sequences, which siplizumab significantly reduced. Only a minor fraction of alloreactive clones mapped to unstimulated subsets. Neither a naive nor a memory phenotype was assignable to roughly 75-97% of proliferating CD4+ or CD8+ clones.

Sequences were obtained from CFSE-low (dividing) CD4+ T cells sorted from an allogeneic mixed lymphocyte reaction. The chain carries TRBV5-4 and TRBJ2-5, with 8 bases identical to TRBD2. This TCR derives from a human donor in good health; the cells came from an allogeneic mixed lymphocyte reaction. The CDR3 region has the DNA TGTGCCAGCAGCTCTGCGGGGGGTGCAGAGACCCAGTACTTC. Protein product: CASSSAGGAETQYF.